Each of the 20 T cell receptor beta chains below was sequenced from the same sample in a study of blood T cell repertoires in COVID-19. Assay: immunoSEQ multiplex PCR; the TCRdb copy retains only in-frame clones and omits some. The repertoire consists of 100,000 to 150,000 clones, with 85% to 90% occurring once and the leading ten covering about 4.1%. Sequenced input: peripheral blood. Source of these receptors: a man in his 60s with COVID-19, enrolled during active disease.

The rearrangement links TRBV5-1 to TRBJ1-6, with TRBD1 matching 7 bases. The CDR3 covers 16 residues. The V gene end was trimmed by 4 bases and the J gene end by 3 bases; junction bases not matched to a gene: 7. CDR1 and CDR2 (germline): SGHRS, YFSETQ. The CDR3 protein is CASSPGTADYNSPLHF. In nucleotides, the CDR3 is TGCGCCAGCAGCCCGGGGACAGCCGACTATAATTCACCCCTCCACTTT.

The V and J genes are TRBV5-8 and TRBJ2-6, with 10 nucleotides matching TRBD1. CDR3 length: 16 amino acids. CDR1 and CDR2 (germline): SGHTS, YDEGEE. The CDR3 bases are TGTGAGAAGGGACAGGGGCCGAACTCTGGGGCCAACGTCCTGACTTTC. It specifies CEKGQGPNSGANVLTF. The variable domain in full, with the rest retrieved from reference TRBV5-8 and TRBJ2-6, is EAGVTQSPTHLIKTRGQQATLRCSPISGHTSVYWYQQALGLGLQFLLWYDEGEERNRGNFPPRFSGRQFPNYSSELNVNALELEDSALYLCEKGQGPNSGANVLTFGAGSRLTVL.

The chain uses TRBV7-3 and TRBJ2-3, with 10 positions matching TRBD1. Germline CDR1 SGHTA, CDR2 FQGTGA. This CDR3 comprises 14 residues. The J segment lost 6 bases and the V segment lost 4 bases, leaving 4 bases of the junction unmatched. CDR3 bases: TGTGCCAGCAGCTCGACAGGGGGCTACGATACGCAGTATTTT. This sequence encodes CASSSTGGYDTQYF.

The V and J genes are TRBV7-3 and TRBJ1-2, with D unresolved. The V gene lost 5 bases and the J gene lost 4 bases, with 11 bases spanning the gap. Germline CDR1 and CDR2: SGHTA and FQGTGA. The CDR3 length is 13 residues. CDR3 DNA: TGTGCCAGCAGCGTACAGCCTGGCTATGGCTACACCTTC. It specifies CASSVQPGYGYTF. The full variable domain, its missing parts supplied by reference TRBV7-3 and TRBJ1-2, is GAGVSQTPSNKVTEKGKYVELRCDPISGHTALYWYRQSLGQGPEFLIYFQGTGAADDSGLPNDRFFAVRPEGSVSTLKIQRTERGDSAVYLCASSVQPGYGYTFGSGTRLTVV.

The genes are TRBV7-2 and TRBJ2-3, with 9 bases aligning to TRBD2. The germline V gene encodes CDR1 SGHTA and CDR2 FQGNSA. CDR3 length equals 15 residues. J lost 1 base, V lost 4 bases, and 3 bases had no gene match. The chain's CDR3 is CASSSSGIRTDTQYF. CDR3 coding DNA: TGTGCCAGCAGCTCTAGCGGGATCCGCACAGATACGCAGTATTTT.

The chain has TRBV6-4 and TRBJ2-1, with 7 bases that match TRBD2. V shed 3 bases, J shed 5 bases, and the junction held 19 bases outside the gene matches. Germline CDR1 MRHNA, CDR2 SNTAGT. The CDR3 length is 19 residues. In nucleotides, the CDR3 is TGTGCCAGCAGTGAGGCCCCATCGGTGAATTTGGGGGGGAACAATGAGCAGTTCTTC. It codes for CASSEAPSVNLGGNNEQFF.

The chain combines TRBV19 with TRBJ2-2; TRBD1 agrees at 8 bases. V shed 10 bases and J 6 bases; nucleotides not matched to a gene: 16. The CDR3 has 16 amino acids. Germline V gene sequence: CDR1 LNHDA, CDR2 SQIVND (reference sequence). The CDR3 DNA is TGTGCCACAAAACAGGCAGGGGGCATGAGAGCCGGGGAGCTGTTTTTT. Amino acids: CATKQAGGMRAGELFF.

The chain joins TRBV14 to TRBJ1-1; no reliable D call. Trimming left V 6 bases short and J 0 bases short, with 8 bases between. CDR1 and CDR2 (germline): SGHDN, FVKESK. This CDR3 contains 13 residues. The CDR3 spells CASSRHLNTEAFF. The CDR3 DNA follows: TGTGCCAGCAGTCGACACCTGAACACTGAAGCTTTCTTT. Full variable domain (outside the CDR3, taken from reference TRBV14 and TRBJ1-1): EAGVTQFPSHSVIEKGQTVTLRCDPISGHDNLYWYRRVMGKEIKFLLHFVKESKQDESGMPNNRFLAERTGGTYSTLKVQPAELEDSGVYFCASSRHLNTEAFFGQGTRLTVV.

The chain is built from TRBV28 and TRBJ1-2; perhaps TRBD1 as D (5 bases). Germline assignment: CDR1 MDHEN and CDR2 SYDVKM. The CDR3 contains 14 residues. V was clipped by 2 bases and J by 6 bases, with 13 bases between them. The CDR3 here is CASSLTLGGNGYTF. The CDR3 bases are TGTGCCAGCAGTTTAACGCTGGGGGGGAATGGCTACACCTTC.

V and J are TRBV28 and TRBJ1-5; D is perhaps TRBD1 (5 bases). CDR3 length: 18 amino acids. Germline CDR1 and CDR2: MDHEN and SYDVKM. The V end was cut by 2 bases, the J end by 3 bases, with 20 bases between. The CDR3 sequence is CASSLNGGSFSFNQPQHF. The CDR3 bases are TGTGCCAGCAGTTTAAACGGGGGGAGTTTTTCCTTCAATCAGCCCCAGCATTTT.

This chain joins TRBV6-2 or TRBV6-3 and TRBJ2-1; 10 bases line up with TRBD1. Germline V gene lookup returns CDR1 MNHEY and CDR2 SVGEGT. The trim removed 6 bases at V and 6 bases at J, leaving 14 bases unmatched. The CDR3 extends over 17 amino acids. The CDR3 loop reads CASSPRGQGRRGNEQFF. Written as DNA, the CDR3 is TGTGCCAGCAGCCCCAGGGGACAGGGGCGGAGAGGCAATGAGCAGTTCTTC.

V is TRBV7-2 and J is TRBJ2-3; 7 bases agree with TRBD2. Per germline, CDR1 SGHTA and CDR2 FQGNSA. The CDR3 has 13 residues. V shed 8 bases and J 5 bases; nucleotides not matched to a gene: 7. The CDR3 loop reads CASGRAGEDTQYF. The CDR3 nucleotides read TGTGCCAGCGGCCGGGCGGGGGAAGATACGCAGTATTTT. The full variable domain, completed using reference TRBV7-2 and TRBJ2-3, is GAGVSQSPSNKVTEKGKDVELRCDPISGHTALYWYRQSLGQGLEFLIYFQGNSAPDKSGLPSDRFSAERTGGSVSTLTIQRTQQEDSAVYLCASGRAGEDTQYFGPGTRLTVL.

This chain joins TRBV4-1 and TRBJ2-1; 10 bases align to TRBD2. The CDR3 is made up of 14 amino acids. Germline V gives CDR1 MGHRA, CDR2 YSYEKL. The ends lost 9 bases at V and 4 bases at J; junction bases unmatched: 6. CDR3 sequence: CASTLAGPYNEQFF. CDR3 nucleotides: TGCGCCAGTACACTAGCGGGGCCTTACAATGAGCAGTTCTTC.

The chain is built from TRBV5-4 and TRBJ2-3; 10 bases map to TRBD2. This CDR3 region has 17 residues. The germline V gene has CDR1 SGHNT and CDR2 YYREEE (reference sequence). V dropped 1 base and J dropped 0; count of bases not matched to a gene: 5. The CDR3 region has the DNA TGTGCCAGCAGCTTGCCTAGCGGGGGCTATAGCACAGATACGCAGTATTTT. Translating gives CASSLPSGGYSTDTQYF. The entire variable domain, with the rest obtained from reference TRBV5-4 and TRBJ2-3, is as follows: ETGVTQSPTHLIKTRGQQVTLRCSSQSGHNTVSWYQQALGQGPQFIFQYYREEENGRGNFPPRFSGLQFPNYSSELNVNALELDDSALYLCASSLPSGGYSTDTQYFGPGTRLTVL.

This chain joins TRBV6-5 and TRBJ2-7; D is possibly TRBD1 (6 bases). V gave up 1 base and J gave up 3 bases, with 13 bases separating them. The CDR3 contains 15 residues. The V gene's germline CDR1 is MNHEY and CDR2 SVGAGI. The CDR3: CASSYLTGSNYEQYF. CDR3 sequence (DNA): TGTGCCAGCAGTTACTTGACAGGATCAAACTACGAGCAGTACTTC.

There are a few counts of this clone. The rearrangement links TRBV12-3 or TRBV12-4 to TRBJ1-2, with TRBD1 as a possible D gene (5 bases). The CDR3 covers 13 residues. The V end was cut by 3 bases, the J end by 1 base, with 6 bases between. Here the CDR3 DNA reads TGTGCCAGCAGTTTCCAGGGTAACTATGGCTACACCTTC. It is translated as CASSFQGNYGYTF.

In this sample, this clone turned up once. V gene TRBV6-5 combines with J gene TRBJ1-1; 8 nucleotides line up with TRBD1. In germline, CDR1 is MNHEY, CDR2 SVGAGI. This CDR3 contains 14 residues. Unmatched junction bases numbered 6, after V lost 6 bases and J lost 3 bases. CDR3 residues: CASRDRASYTEAFF. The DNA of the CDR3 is TGTGCCAGCAGGGACAGGGCATCCTACACTGAAGCTTTCTTT.

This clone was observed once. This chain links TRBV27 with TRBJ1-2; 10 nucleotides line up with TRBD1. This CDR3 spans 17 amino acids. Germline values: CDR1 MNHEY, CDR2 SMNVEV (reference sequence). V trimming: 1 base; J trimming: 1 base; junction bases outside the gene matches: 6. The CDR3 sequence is CASSLFGTGALNYGYTF. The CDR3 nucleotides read TGTGCCAGCAGTTTATTTGGGACAGGGGCCCTTAACTATGGCTACACCTTC.

DNA for the CDR3: TGCAGTGCCCTGACTAGCGGCGAGCAGTACTTC. It yields the protein CSALTSGEQYF. The chain links TRBV20-1 to TRBJ2-7; 9 positions match TRBD2. Germline values: CDR1 DFQATT, CDR2 SNEGSKA (reference sequence). Unmatched junction bases numbered 3, after V lost 6 bases and J lost 6 bases. This CDR3 spans 11 amino acids.

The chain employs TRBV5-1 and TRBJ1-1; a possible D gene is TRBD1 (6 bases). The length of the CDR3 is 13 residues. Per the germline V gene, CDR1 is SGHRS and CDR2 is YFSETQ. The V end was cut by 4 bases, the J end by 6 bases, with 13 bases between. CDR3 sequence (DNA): TGCGCCAGCAGCCCCGGGACACCCCCTGAAGCTTTCTTT. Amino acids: CASSPGTPPEAFF.